These 27 T cell receptor beta chains originate from one sample sequenced in a study of control samples from healthy donors and cancer patients. Assay: immunoSEQ multiplex PCR; the TCRdb copy retains only in-frame clones and omits some. The sample yields over 150,000 clones, 95% to 96% seen once. The sample taken for sequencing was blood. Every receptor here comes from a woman aged 30 to 39 in good health.

This chain uses TRBV7-2 with TRBJ2-7; D ambiguous. Between the trimmed V and J ends, which lost 3 bases and 6 bases, there was a span of 12 bases. The CDR3 length is 13 residues. In germline, CDR1 is SGHTA, CDR2 FQGNSA. DNA for the CDR3: TGTGCCAGCAGCTTTGTGGCTGCCGCCGAGCAGTACTTC. Translation: CASSFVAAAEQYF.

The chain recombines TRBV7-2 with TRBJ2-1; 8 positions match TRBD2. CDR1 SGHTA and CDR2 FQGNSA come from the germline V gene. V was pared by 3 bases and J by 10 bases, with 8 bases of the junction left unmatched. The CDR3 runs to 14 residues. This CDR3 reads CASSFGQIAGEQFF. CDR3 nucleotides: TGTGCCAGCAGCTTCGGGCAGATAGCGGGGGAGCAGTTCTTC.

V usage is TRBV28 and J usage is TRBJ2-5; D call uncertain. The germline V gene encodes CDR1 MDHEN and CDR2 SYDVKM. CDR3 length: 12 residues. V was trimmed by 7 bases and J by 0 bases, leaving 6 bases between them. The CDR3 DNA reads TGTGCCAGCAAAGAGTACCAAGAGACCCAGTACTTC. It encodes CASKEYQETQYF.

The chain is built from TRBV7-9 and TRBJ1-5, with no clear D. Trimming shortened V by 3 bases and J by 0 bases, and 9 bases separated the two germline ends. Looked up from germline, CDR1 is SEHNR and CDR2 is FQNEAQ (reference sequence). The CDR3 has 15 amino acids. In DNA, the CDR3 is TGTGCCAGCAGCTTCGGTGCAGGTAGCAATCAGCCCCAGCATTTT. It encodes CASSFGAGSNQPQHF.

The V and J genes are TRBV29-1 and TRBJ2-1; 8 bases agree with TRBD1. The germline CDR1 and CDR2 sequences are SQVTM and ANQGSEA. The CDR3 contains 13 residues. V was pared by 8 bases and J by 5 bases, with 8 bases of the junction left unmatched. For the CDR3, the DNA is TGCAGCACGGGCAGGGGGCCCAACAATGAGCAGTTCTTC. It encodes CSTGRGPNNEQFF.

The chain combines TRBV2 with TRBJ1-2, with D maybe TRBD1 (6 bases). The CDR3 runs to 14 residues. With 5 bases removed from V and 2 bases from J, the gap between germline ends came to 12 bases. Germline values: CDR1 SNHLY, CDR2 FYNNEI. The CDR3 nucleotides read TGTGCCAGCAGTCCCCTAACAGGGAACTATGGCTACACCTTC. It encodes CASSPLTGNYGYTF. Using reference TRBV2 and TRBJ1-2 for the parts outside the CDR3, the full variable domain is EPEVTQTPSHQVTQMGQEVILRCVPISNHLYFYWYRQILGQKVEFLVSFYNNEISEKSEIFDDQFSVERPDGSNFTLKIRSTKLEDSAMYFCASSPLTGNYGYTFGSGTRLTVV.

In this sample, this clone is medium-sized. The rearrangement links TRBV2 to TRBJ1-3; D is possibly TRBD1 (5 bases). There are 15 residues in the CDR3. V lost 6 bases and J 0 bases, leaving 12 bases between the germline ends. Germline V gives CDR1 SNHLY, CDR2 FYNNEI. The CDR3 DNA is TGTGCCAGCAGCGGGACGGCCTACTCTGGAAACACCATATATTTT. Translated, it gives CASSGTAYSGNTIYF. Combining the CDR3 with reference TRBV2 and TRBJ1-3 gives the whole variable domain EPEVTQTPSHQVTQMGQEVILRCVPISNHLYFYWYRQILGQKVEFLVSFYNNEISEKSEIFDDQFSVERPDGSNFTLKIRSTKLEDSAMYFCASSGTAYSGNTIYFGEGSWLTVV.

J is TRBJ2-3 and V is TRBV27, with 9 bases that match TRBD2. The V segment lost 8 bases and the J segment 2 bases; nucleotides outside the gene matches: 14. The germline CDR1 and CDR2 sequences are MNHEY and SMNVEV (reference sequence). The CDR3 has 17 amino acids. DNA of the CDR3: TGTGCCAGCCATCCCTGGGTCGCGGGGGGGATCACAGATACGCAGTATTTT. This sequence encodes CASHPWVAGGITDTQYF.

The rearrangement uses TRBV30 and TRBJ2-2; 13 nucleotides agree with TRBD2. With V trimmed by 1 base and J by 8 bases, 1 base remained unmatched. Germline V gene data show CDR1 as GTSNPN and CDR2 as SVGIG (reference sequence). The CDR3 loop spans 14 amino acids. This chain's CDR3 is CAWSEGLAGGELFF. The CDR3 DNA reads TGTGCCTGGAGTGAGGGACTAGCGGGAGGGGAGCTGTTTTTT.

The chain joins TRBV5-1 to TRBJ2-2, with a possible D match to TRBD2 (5 bases). From germline, CDR1 is SGHRS and CDR2 YFSETQ. V lost 4 bases and J 7 bases, leaving 5 bases between the germline ends. The CDR3 extends over 11 amino acids. In DNA, the CDR3 is TGCGCCAGCAGCCGGGACGGGGAGCTGTTTTTT. It specifies CASSRDGELFF.

In its sample, this clone was seen a few times. The chain is built from TRBV3-1 (or the pseudogene TRBV3-2) and TRBJ1-4; 8 nucleotides align to TRBD1. This CDR3 is 15 amino acids long. Germline CDR1 and CDR2: LGHDT and YNNKEL (reference sequence). With 2 bases clipped from V and 5 bases from J, the junction kept 4 bases outside the gene matches. Here the CDR3 reads CASSQRRQGNEKLFF. DNA of the CDR3: TGTGCCAGCAGCCAAAGGAGACAGGGGAATGAAAAACTGTTTTTT.

The chain links TRBV6-4 to TRBJ2-1; D tentatively fits TRBD1 or TRBD2 (5 bases each). Trimming removed 2 bases at V and 0 bases at J, with 5 bases between. This CDR3 contains 14 residues. The germline V gene has CDR1 MRHNA and CDR2 SNTAGT. CDR3 in DNA: TGTGCCAGCAGTGACGGGGGCTCCTACAATGAGCAGTTCTTC. Residues: CASSDGGSYNEQFF.

The rearrangement links TRBV6-6 to TRBJ2-5; possible D gene TRBD2, 6 bases. Trimming stripped 3 bases from V and 4 bases from J, with 12 bases between. The CDR3 is made up of 14 amino acids. CDR1 is MNHNY and CDR2 is SVGAGI in the germline V gene (reference sequence). The CDR3 DNA sequence: TGTGCCAGCAGTTATCGGGGAGGAGTAGAGACCCAGTACTTC. This codes for CASSYRGGVETQYF.

The chain employs TRBV30 and TRBJ2-5; D is ambiguous. Looked up from germline, CDR1 is GTSNPN and CDR2 is SVGIG (reference sequence). The CDR3 runs to 11 residues. Trimming removed 5 bases at V and 13 bases at J, with 17 bases between. CDR3 DNA: TGTGCCTGGGGCCGAGTGCAGCAGCGGTACTTC. Translation gives CAWGRVQQRYF.

The chain carries TRBV27 and TRBJ2-1, with D possibly matching TRBD1 (7 bases). Deletions cut 0 bases from V and 1 base from J, with 10 bases between. Germline CDR1 MNHEY, CDR2 SMNVEV (reference sequence). The CDR3 loop spans 16 amino acids. The CDR3 sequence: CASSLSAGQSYNEQFF. CDR3 DNA sequence: TGTGCCAGCAGTTTATCCGCGGGACAGTCCTACAATGAGCAGTTCTTC.

The CDR3 sequence is CAISARDEQYF. The CDR3 DNA follows: TGTGCCATCAGTGCTCGGGACGAGCAGTACTTC. The chain recombines TRBV10-3 with TRBJ2-7; D not resolved. The CDR3 is 11 amino acids. Germline V gene lookup returns CDR1 ENHRY and CDR2 SYGVKD. The V end was cut by 4 bases, the J end by 5 bases, with 6 bases between.

This chain links TRBV7-9 with TRBJ2-1, with TRBD1 identical over 12 bases. This CDR3 contains 15 residues. From germline, CDR1 is SEHNR and CDR2 FQNEAQ (reference sequence). Germline trimming cut 5 bases from V and 4 bases from J; bases unmatched to any gene: 3. DNA of the CDR3: TGTGCCAGCAGCACGGGACAGGGGGCATACAATGAGCAGTTCTTC. Translating it yields CASSTGQGAYNEQFF.

This rearrangement joins TRBV7-8 to TRBJ1-4, with unresolved D. The V gene's germline CDR1 is SGHVS and CDR2 FQNEAQ. There are 14 residues in the CDR3. Trimming removed 5 bases at V and 6 bases at J, with 13 bases between. CDR3 bases: TGTGCCAGCAGCCCCCGCTGGAGCGATGAAAAACTGTTTTTT. Translated: CASSPRWSDEKLFF.

The rearrangement uses TRBV6-5 and TRBJ1-6; D ambiguous. The CDR3 totals 13 residues. Germline lookup yields CDR1 MNHEY and CDR2 SVGAGI. Trimming stripped 5 bases from V and 7 bases from J, with 9 bases between. CDR3 residues: CASSRSENSPLHF. The DNA for the CDR3 is TGTGCCAGCAGTCGCAGTGAAAATTCACCCCTCCACTTT.

This chain uses TRBV30 with TRBJ2-7; D is undetermined. Germline assignment: CDR1 GTSNPN and CDR2 SVGIG (reference sequence). CDR3 length equals 10 residues. V dropped 5 bases and J dropped 1 base, with 3 bases sitting between them. The CDR3 nucleotides are TGTGCCTGGGGATCCTACGAGCAGTACTTC. Its protein is CAWGSYEQYF.

The chain employs TRBV4-1 and TRBJ1-1, with TRBD1 as a possible D gene (5 bases). The CDR3 covers 16 residues. Trimming removed 0 bases at V and 4 bases at J, with 15 bases between. Germline CDR1 and CDR2: MGHRA and YSYEKL. The CDR3 nucleotides are TGCGCCAGCAGCCAAGACCGGGGGGGGATGGGCACTGAAGCTTTCTTT. Translation gives CASSQDRGGMGTEAFF.

The CDR3 here is CASSLDRSPYEQYF. CDR3 bases: TGTGCCAGCAGCCTGGACCGATCCCCCTACGAGCAGTACTTC. The rearrangement joins TRBV5-6 to TRBJ2-7, with unresolved D. CDR1 SGHDT and CDR2 YYEEEE come from the germline V gene. The V and J ends lost 4 bases and 2 bases respectively, with 13 bases between them. CDR3 size: 14 residues.

The chain has TRBV27 and TRBJ1-2, with a possible D match to TRBD1 (6 bases). Germline CDR1 is MNHEY and CDR2 is SMNVEV (reference sequence). The V end was cut by 6 bases, the J end by 4 bases, with 21 bases between. This CDR3 is 16 amino acids long. CDR3 DNA sequence: TGTGCCAGCAGCCCCGTGGGGGCCAGCTCCCCCTATGGCTACACCTTC. Its translation is CASSPVGASSPYGYTF.

This clone was detected only once. This rearrangement joins TRBV27 to TRBJ2-7; 7 nucleotides match TRBD2. Germline assignment: CDR1 MNHEY and CDR2 SMNVEV (reference sequence). Unmatched junction bases numbered 14, after V lost 6 bases and J lost 6 bases. The CDR3 sequence is 15 residues long. CDR3 nucleotides: TGTGCCAGCAGCTCCTGGGGGACCCCGGGGGGCGAGCAGTACTTC. Amino acid sequence: CASSSWGTPGGEQYF.

The table lists this clone with a count of one. This chain connects TRBV2 to TRBJ1-1; D is possibly TRBD1 (6 bases). V lost 7 bases to trimming and J lost 5 bases, with 20 bases between them. Germline values: CDR1 SNHLY, CDR2 FYNNEI. This CDR3 has 15 amino acids. This CDR3 is CASTQGGRRGTEAFF. For the CDR3, the DNA is TGTGCCAGCACCCAAGGGGGACGCCGAGGGACTGAAGCTTTCTTT.

The gene calls are TRBV5-1 and TRBJ1-1; tentative D call: TRBD1 (6 bases). CDR1 and CDR2 (germline): SGHRS, YFSETQ. Trimming stripped 0 bases from V and 0 bases from J, with 9 bases between. This CDR3 region has 15 residues. CDR3 coding DNA: TGCGCCAGCAGCTTGGGACAGGCCATGAACACTGAAGCTTTCTTT. It specifies CASSLGQAMNTEAFF.

The chain employs TRBV7-9 and TRBJ2-2, with 9 positions matching TRBD1. Germline V gene lookup returns CDR1 SEHNR and CDR2 FQNEAQ (reference sequence). Trimming removed 3 bases from V and 4 bases from J; junction bases left unmatched: 6. The CDR3 runs to 16 residues. The CDR3 reads CASSLWTGDATGELFF. The CDR3 region has the DNA TGTGCCAGCAGCTTGTGGACAGGGGACGCCACCGGGGAGCTGTTTTTT.